The rows below give T cell receptor beta chains drawn from one sample of a study of CD8 T cells in ankylosing spondylitis. One entry per CDR3 protein, called by TCRdb with MiXCR from the 5' RACE reads. The sample gives 36,000 or so distinct CDR3 sequences, 6% of which show up once; roughly 12% is in the top ten. Sequences were obtained from blood, either unsorted or a sorted T cell fraction (not recorded which). The source of these receptors is a male donor with ankylosing spondylitis or in good health (not recorded which). CDR3s include the opening cysteine and the closing phenylalanine or tryptophan. Fields, in order: V gene, clone size, D gene, J gene, CDR3 protein, CDR3 DNA. The D gene is left open where the match is weak. Where a row states a size, it is once, few, many or the class of an expanded clone; other rows omit it.

TRBV4-3	many	TRBD1	TRBJ1-2	CASSQDRGPSYGYTF	TGCGCCAGCAGCCAAGACAGGGGGCCTAGCTATGGCTACACCTTC
TRBV28	.	TRBD1	TRBJ2-2	CASREGAGGELFF	TGTGCCAGCAGAGAGGGGGCCGGCGGGGAGCTGTTTTTT
TRBV28	few	.	TRBJ2-2	CASSPNGGELFF	TGTGCCAGCAGTCCCAATGGCGGGGAGCTGTTTTTT
TRBV10-3	.	.	TRBJ2-7	CAISGDPGQDSSSYEQYF	TGTGCCATCAGTGGTGACCCGGGTCAGGACTCAAGCTCCTACGAGCAGTACTTC
TRBV7-8	many	.	TRBJ2-5	CASSLPPRVREETQYF	TGTGCCAGCAGCTTACCCCCCAGGGTCAGGGAAGAGACCCAGTACTTC
TRBV12-3/TRBV12-4	medium-sized	.	TRBJ2-3	CASSLVQVPDTQYF	TGTGCCAGCAGTTTAGTTCAGGTCCCAGATACGCAGTATTTT
TRBV4-1	many	TRBD2	TRBJ2-7	CASSQGAGGRYEQYF	TGCGCCAGCAGCCAAGGGGCGGGAGGGCGATACGAGCAGTACTTC
TRBV5-1	many	TRBD2	TRBJ2-1	CASSFGGPGTSGETF	TGCGCCAGCAGCTTCGGGGGGCCGGGGACTAGCGGCGAGACCTTC
TRBV5-1	.	.	TRBJ2-1	CASSSVTPSAYNEQFF	TGCGCCAGCAGCTCTGTAACTCCCTCCGCCTACAATGAGCAGTTCTTC
TRBV12-3/TRBV12-4	many	TRBD1	TRBJ2-1	CASNDRGLYNEQFF	TGTGCCAGCAACGACAGGGGGCTCTACAATGAGCAGTTCTTC
TRBV30	many	TRBD2	TRBJ2-2	CAWSLADTGELFF	TGTGCCTGGAGTCTAGCGGATACCGGGGAGCTGTTTTTT
TRBV20-1	many	TRBD1	TRBJ1-2	CSARITGAPYGYTF	TGCAGTGCTAGGATTACAGGGGCCCCCTATGGCTACACCTTC
TRBV28	many	.	TRBJ2-7	CASSFTPGGNVPEQYF	TGTGCCAGCAGTTTTACCCCAGGTGGTAATGTCCCCGAGCAGTACTTC
TRBV4-3	many	.	TRBJ1-1	CASSGSYVRTEAFF	TGCGCCAGCAGCGGTAGTTACGTGAGGACTGAAGCTTTCTTT
TRBV11-2	many	.	TRBJ1-2	CASSSTGTFHYGYTF	TGTGCCAGCAGCTCAACCGGGACATTCCACTATGGCTACACCTTC
TRBV27	many	.	TRBJ2-1	CASSLSGLFWGPLYNEQFF	TGTGCCAGCAGTTTATCCGGGTTATTCTGGGGGCCGCTCTACAATGAGCAGTTCTTC
TRBV29-1	many	TRBD2	TRBJ2-3	CSVGGTSGRRWTDTQYF	TGCAGCGTCGGTGGGACTAGCGGGAGGAGGTGGACAGATACGCAGTATTTT
TRBV12-3/TRBV12-4	many	.	TRBJ2-5	CASSRGIGETQYF	TGTGCCAGCAGCCGGGGGATCGGAGAGACCCAGTACTTC
TRBV5-1	many	TRBD1	TRBJ1-2	CASSSTGGGGYGYTF	TGCGCCAGCAGCTCCACAGGGGGCGGCGGCTATGGCTACACCTTC
TRBV29-1	many	.	TRBJ1-3	CSVVSSTSGNTIYF	TGCAGCGTTGTATCGAGCACCTCTGGAAACACCATATATTTT
TRBV29-1	.	.	TRBJ1-1	CSVEGSMELGTEAFF	TGCAGCGTTGAAGGTTCCATGGAGCTTGGTACTGAAGCTTTCTTT
TRBV20-1	many	TRBD1	TRBJ1-1	CSAHRGPGAFF	TGCAGTGCTCACAGGGGGCCGGGAGCTTTCTTT
TRBV23-1	many	.	TRBJ2-7	CASRRADGSYEQYF	TGCGCCAGCAGACGGGCAGACGGCTCCTACGAGCAGTACTTC
TRBV9	many	.	TRBJ1-3	CASSAPGPGNTIYF	TGTGCCAGCAGCGCTCCAGGGCCTGGAAACACCATATATTTT
TRBV5-1	many	.	TRBJ2-4	CASSLGGFLDIQYF	TGCGCCAGCAGCTTGGGAGGGTTTTTGGACATTCAGTACTTC
TRBV30	many	.	TRBJ1-6	CAWCPGHSNSPLHF	TGTGCCTGGTGTCCGGGACATAGCAATTCACCCCTCCACTTT
TRBV5-1	many	TRBD2	TRBJ2-7	CASSSGLAGIYEQYF	TGCGCCAGCAGCTCCGGACTAGCGGGGATCTACGAGCAGTACTTC
TRBV5-1	many	TRBD1	TRBJ2-1	CASSPSRDRVPYNEQFF	TGCGCCAGCAGCCCATCCCGGGACAGGGTACCCTACAATGAGCAGTTCTTC
TRBV10-3	many	.	TRBJ2-1	CAIGSETHNEQFF	TGTGCCATCGGTTCTGAGACCCACAATGAGCAGTTCTTC
TRBV3-1	many	.	TRBJ2-1	CASSRGQGRDEQFF	TGTGCCAGCAGCCGGGGGCAGGGTCGCGATGAGCAGTTCTTC
TRBV5-1	many	.	TRBJ1-6	CASSLERHSPLHF	TGCGCCAGCAGCTTGGAGAGGCATTCACCCCTCCACTTT
TRBV11-2	many	.	TRBJ2-1	CASSFLVGYNEQFF	TGTGCCAGCAGCTTCCTTGTAGGATACAATGAGCAGTTCTTC
TRBV5-1	many	TRBD1	TRBJ2-3	CASSLERGQGTDTQYF	TGCGCCAGCAGCTTGGAAAGGGGACAGGGAACAGATACGCAGTATTTT
TRBV20-1	many	.	TRBJ1-5	CSAEQGGGNQPQHF	TGCAGTGCGGAACAGGGAGGGGGAAATCAGCCCCAGCATTTT
TRBV5-5	many	.	TRBJ1-1	CASRGKGMNTEAFF	TGTGCCAGCCGGGGGAAGGGTATGAACACTGAAGCTTTCTTT
TRBV19	many	TRBD1	TRBJ2-7	CASRATGGFSYEQYF	TGTGCCAGTAGGGCAACAGGGGGTTTTTCCTACGAGCAGTACTTC
TRBV15	many	TRBD1	TRBJ2-6	CATSRGTGGSAGANVLTF	TGTGCCACCAGCAGAGGGACAGGGGGCTCGGCTGGGGCCAACGTCCTGACTTTC
TRBV24-1	many	TRBD2	TRBJ2-5	CATSDPGTSGQETQYF	TGTGCCACCAGTGATCCGGGGACTAGCGGGCAAGAGACCCAGTACTTC
TRBV5-1	.	.	TRBJ2-7	CASSLTTRGYTYEQYF	TGCGCCAGCAGCTTGACGACCAGGGGTTATACCTACGAGCAGTACTTC
TRBV24-1	many	.	TRBJ2-1	CATSAGTRGSVEQFF	TGTGCCACCAGTGCCGGGACGCGGGGCAGCGTTGAGCAGTTCTTC
TRBV20-1	many	.	TRBJ1-1	CSARDNTEAFF	TGCAGTGCTAGAGATAACACTGAAGCTTTCTTT
TRBV7-9	many	TRBD1	TRBJ1-2	CASSPGTGAFSDGYTF	TGTGCCAGCAGCCCCGGGACAGGGGCCTTTAGCGATGGCTACACCTTC
TRBV9	many	.	TRBJ2-3	CASSVVFPTDTQYF	TGTGCCAGCAGCGTAGTGTTTCCCACAGATACGCAGTATTTT
TRBV12-3/TRBV12-4	.	.	TRBJ1-2	CASSFKVTNYGYTF	TGTGCCAGCAGTTTCAAGGTCACTAACTATGGCTACACCTTC
TRBV4-2	few	.	TRBJ2-1	CASSQVEQGRYNEQFF	TGTGCCAGCAGCCAAGTTGAGCAGGGCCGTTACAATGAGCAGTTCTTC
TRBV20-1	many	.	TRBJ2-6	CSARGGGSSGANVLTF	TGCAGTGCTAGAGGGGGAGGCAGCTCTGGGGCCAACGTCCTGACTTTC
TRBV20-1	many	TRBD2	TRBJ2-3	CSARGNTSGMPDTQYF	TGCAGTGCTAGGGGAAATACTAGCGGGATGCCAGATACGCAGTATTTT
TRBV30	many	.	TRBJ2-7	CAWSHDVVRYF	TGTGCCTGGAGCCACGACGTCGTTCGATACTTC
TRBV28	many	.	TRBJ1-4	CASSLRQAGGDEKLFF	TGTGCCAGCAGTTTGAGACAGGCCGGGGGGGATGAAAAACTGTTTTTT
TRBV20-1	many	.	TRBJ2-4	CSARDVGQNIQYF	TGCAGTGCTAGAGATGTCGGACAAAACATTCAGTACTTC
TRBV6-5	many	.	TRBJ1-1	CASIAIDTEAFF	TGTGCCAGCATAGCCATCGACACTGAAGCTTTCTTT
TRBV29-1	many	TRBD2	TRBJ2-7	CSGGLAGVEQYF	TGCAGCGGGGGACTAGCGGGAGTCGAGCAGTACTTC
TRBV24-1	many	.	TRBJ2-2	CATSGNLDRAGGNTGELFF	TGTGCCACCAGTGGAAACTTGGATCGGGCGGGTGGGAACACCGGGGAGCTGTTTTTT
TRBV27	many	.	TRBJ2-5	CASSLSRSRGEETQYF	TGTGCCAGCAGTTTATCGCGGTCCCGGGGTGAAGAGACCCAGTACTTC
TRBV5-1	many	TRBD1	TRBJ2-7	CASSLNQGAGEQYF	TGCGCCAGCAGCTTGAACCAGGGGGCGGGCGAGCAGTACTTC
TRBV6-5	many	.	TRBJ1-2	CASSYTGSVYGYTF	TGTGCCAGCAGTTATACGGGTTCAGTCTATGGCTACACCTTC
TRBV5-1	many	.	TRBJ2-2	CASSLDSAGTGELFF	TGCGCCAGCAGCTTGGATAGCGCGGGCACCGGGGAGCTGTTTTTT